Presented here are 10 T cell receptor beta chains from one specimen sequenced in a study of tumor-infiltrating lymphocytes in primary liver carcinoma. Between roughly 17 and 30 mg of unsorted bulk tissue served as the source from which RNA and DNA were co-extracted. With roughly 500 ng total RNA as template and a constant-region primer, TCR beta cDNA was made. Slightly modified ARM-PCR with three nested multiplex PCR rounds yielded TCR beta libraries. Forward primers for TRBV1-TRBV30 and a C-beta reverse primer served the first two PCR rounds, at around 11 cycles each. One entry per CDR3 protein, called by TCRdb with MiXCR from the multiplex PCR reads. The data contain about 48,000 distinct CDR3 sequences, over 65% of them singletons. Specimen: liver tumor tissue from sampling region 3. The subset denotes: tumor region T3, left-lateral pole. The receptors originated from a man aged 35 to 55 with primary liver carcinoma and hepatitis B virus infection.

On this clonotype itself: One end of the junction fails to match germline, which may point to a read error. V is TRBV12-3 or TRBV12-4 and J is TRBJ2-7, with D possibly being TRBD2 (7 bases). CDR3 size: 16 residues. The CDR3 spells CTSSLLGGGPPYKQYF. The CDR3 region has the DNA TGTACCAGCAGTTTATTAGGGGGAGGGCCTCCCTACAAGCAGTACTTC.

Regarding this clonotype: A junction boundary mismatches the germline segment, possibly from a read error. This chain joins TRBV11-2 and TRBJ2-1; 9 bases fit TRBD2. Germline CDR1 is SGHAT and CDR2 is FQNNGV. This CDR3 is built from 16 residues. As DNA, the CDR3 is TGTGCCAGTAGCTCGCGCCCCAGCGGGAGGACCTATGGGCAGTTCTTC. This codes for CASSSRPSGRTYGQFF.

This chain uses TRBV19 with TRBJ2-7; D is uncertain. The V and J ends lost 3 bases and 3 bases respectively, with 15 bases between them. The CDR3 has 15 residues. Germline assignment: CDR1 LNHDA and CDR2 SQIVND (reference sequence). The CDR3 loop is CASSISLSTFYEQYF. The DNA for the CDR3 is TGTGCCAGTAGTATCTCTCTGAGTACGTTCTACGAGCAGTACTTC.

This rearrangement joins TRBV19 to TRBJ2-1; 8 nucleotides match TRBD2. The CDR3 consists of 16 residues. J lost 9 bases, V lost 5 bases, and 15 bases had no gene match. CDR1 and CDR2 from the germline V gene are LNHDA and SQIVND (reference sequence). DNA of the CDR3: TGTGCCAGTAGTTTAAACGGACTAGCCCCTTGGGGTGAGCAGTTCTTC. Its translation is CASSLNGLAPWGEQFF.

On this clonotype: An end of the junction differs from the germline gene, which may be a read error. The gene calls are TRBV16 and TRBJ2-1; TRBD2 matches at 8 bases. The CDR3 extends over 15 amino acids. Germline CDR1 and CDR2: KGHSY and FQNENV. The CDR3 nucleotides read TGTGTCAGCAGCCAAGAAGCGGGAGAGGTAGATGAGCAGTTCTTC. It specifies CVSSQEAGEVDEQFF.

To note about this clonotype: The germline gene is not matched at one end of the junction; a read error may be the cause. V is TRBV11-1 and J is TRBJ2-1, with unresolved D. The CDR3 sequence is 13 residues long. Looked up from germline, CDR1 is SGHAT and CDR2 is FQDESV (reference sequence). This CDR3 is CASSHLGYNVQFF. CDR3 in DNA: TGTGCCAGCAGTCATCTAGGCTACAATGTGCAGTTCTTC. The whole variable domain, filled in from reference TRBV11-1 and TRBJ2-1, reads EAEVAQSPRYKITEKSQAVAFWCDPISGHATLYWYRQILGQGPELLVQFQDESVVDDSQLPKDRFSAERLKGVDSTLKIQPAELGDSAMYLCASSHLGYNVQFFGPGTRLTVL.

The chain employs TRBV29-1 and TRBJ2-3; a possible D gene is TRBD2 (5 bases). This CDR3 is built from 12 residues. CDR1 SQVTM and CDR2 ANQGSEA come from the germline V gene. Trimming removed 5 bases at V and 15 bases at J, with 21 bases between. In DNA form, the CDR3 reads TGCAGCGTTTCCGGAGGAACAGTTACCCAATATTTT. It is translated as CSVSGGTVTQYF.

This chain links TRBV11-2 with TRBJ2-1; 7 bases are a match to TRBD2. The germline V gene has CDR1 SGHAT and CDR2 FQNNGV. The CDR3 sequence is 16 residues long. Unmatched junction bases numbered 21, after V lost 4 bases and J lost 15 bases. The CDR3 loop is CASSCSSTSWRGGVFF. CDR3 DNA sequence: TGTGCCAGCAGCTGCTCTTCGACTAGCTGGAGGGGAGGCGTGTTCTTC.

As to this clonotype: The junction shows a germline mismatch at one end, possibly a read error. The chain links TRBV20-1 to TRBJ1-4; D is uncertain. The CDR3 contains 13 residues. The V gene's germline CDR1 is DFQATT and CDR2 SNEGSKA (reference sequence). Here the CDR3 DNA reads TGCAGAGCTAGTAAGGGAGTTAATGAAAAACTGTTTTTT. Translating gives CRASKGVNEKLFF.

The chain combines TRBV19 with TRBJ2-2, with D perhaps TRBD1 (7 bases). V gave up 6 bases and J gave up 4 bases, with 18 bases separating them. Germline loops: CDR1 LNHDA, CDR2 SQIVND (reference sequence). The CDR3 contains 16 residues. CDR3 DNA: TGTGCCAGTAGACCTCAGGAGGGGGCGGGCACCGGGGAGCTGTTTTTT. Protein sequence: CASRPQEGAGTGELFF.